This T cell receptor beta chain was sequenced in a study of blood T cells in healthy people across ages. Study-wide results and caveats: Comparison with aged donors showed that long-lived donors had more naive CD4+ cells and higher diversity.

A second PCR, run for roughly 7 to 12 cycles, used a sample-barcoded 5' primer plus a J-beta primer mix. TCRdb recomputed calls from the 5' RACE reads with MiXCR, one row per CDR3 protein. The sample holds some 290,000 distinct CDR3 sequences; roughly 27% are singletons and the top ten take 29%. Trimming took 0 bases from V and 0 from J; bases not matched to a gene: 2. The length of the CDR3 is 17 residues. Germline V gives CDR1 MGHRA, CDR2 YSYEKL. In this sample, this clonotype turned up many times. Its antigen is not identified. The TCR originated in a woman between 65 and 79 years old in good health. The sample taken for sequencing was blood. The chain joins TRBV4-1 to TRBJ2-6; 7 bases are a match to TRBD1. The CDR3 here is CASSQEGQLSGANVLTF. In DNA form, the CDR3 reads TGCGCCAGCAGCCAAGAGGGACAGCTCTCTGGGGCCAACGTCCTGACTTTC.